These 2 T cell receptor beta chains were all obtained from the same sample, sequenced in a study of blood T cells in healthy people across ages. With a J-beta primer mix and a sample-barcoded 5' primer, a second PCR ran about 7 to 11 cycles. From the 5' RACE reads, TCRdb called clonotypes with MiXCR, one entry per CDR3 protein. Of about 670,000 distinct CDR3 sequences in the sample, about 51% were seen once. Sequencing was performed on blood. These receptors were taken from a woman aged 80 or over in good health.

In this sample, this clonotype turned up a few times. Just one base apart from a much larger clone, this may be a read error. The chain has TRBV4-1 and TRBJ2-1; D gene unclear. The CDR3 sequence is 18 residues long. Germline values: CDR1 MGHRA, CDR2 YSYEKL. V was cut by 0 bases and J by 5 bases, with 20 bases left in between. In DNA, the CDR3 is TGCGCCAGCAGCCAAGAGGGCCCAGGTCAGATAATCCACAATGAGCAGTTCTTC. It yields the protein CASSQEGPGQIIHNEQFF.

The chain has TRBV5-5 and TRBJ1-1, with D tentatively TRBD1 (5 bases). Trimming stripped 2 bases from V and 1 base from J, with 9 bases between. The CDR3 runs to 14 residues. Germline lookup yields CDR1 SGHKS and CDR2 YYEKEE (reference sequence). CDR3 sequence reads: CASSFTQGNTEAFF. The CDR3 coding sequence is TGTGCCAGCAGCTTTACCCAGGGGAACACTGAAGCTTTCTTT.